This T cell receptor (beta chain) was retrieved from a study of blood T cell repertoires in COVID-19. V was trimmed by 0 bases and J by 11 bases, leaving 16 bases between them. CDR3 length: 14 amino acids. Germline-derived CDR1 and CDR2 are LNHDA and SQIVND (reference sequence). The data were produced by immunoSEQ multiplex PCR, yet TCRdb's version contains in-frame clones alone and is incomplete. The sample comprises approximately 330,000 clones, around 90% of which are singletons, and under 1.1% rests with the top ten. This clone was seen more than once but under ten times. The source material was peripheral blood. The receptor was isolated from a woman aged 40 to 55 with COVID-19, enrolled during active disease. V and J are TRBV19 and TRBJ1-1; maybe TRBD1 (6 bases). CDR3 sequence: CASSIENRWTEAFF. The CDR3 bases are TGTGCCAGTAGTATAGAAAATAGATGGACAGAGGCTTTCTTT.